The clone carrying this T cell receptor beta chain was detected once. The antigen remains unidentified. At one end, the junction sequence differs from germline, possibly due to a read error. This CDR3 is 12 amino acids long. Per germline, CDR1 MNHNY and CDR2 SVGAGI (reference sequence). This sample is drawn from a study of cytomegalovirus exposure and HLA in healthy donors. Study-wide results and caveats: With later analysis, a missense DCLRE1C variant became linked to TCR beta V- and J-gene trimming.

Use of 60 Vbeta and 13 Jbeta primers characterized the PCR. Some clones are missing from TCRdb's copy, which holds only in-frame ones; the method was immunoSEQ multiplex PCR. This repertoire shows fewer than 65,000 clones, roughly 77% found once; its top ten account for 3% to 4%. The chain carries TRBV6-6 and TRBJ1-1; 11 bases fit TRBD1. The sequence was collected from a woman aged 40 to 49 in good health and CMV-seropositive. Material for sequencing was PBMCs. For the CDR3, the DNA is TGTGCCAGCAGGGGACGGGACAGGGGGTATCCATTT. It codes for CASRGRDRGYPF.